These 18 T cell receptor beta chains came from one sample sequenced in a study of blood T cell repertoires in COVID-19. Some clones are missing from TCRdb's copy, which holds only in-frame ones; the method was immunoSEQ multiplex PCR. The sample lists some 85,000 clones; about three quarters were seen once. The specimen sequenced was peripheral blood. Receptors originate from a human donor in a cohort sampled during active COVID-19.

The V and J genes are TRBV6-5 and TRBJ1-2, with D uncertain. The CDR3 runs to 15 residues. Between the trimmed V and J ends, which lost 6 bases and 0 bases, there was a span of 14 bases. Per germline, CDR1 MNHEY and CDR2 SVGAGI. The CDR3 reads CASSSGGVTNYGYTF. The CDR3 DNA reads as TGTGCCAGCAGCTCTGGCGGGGTTACTAACTATGGCTACACCTTC.

The V and J genes are TRBV3-1 (or the pseudogene TRBV3-2) and TRBJ2-2; TRBD1 matches at 8 bases. With 6 bases clipped from V and 6 bases from J, the junction kept 0 bases outside the gene matches. This CDR3 is 12 amino acids long. Looked up from germline, CDR1 is LGHDT and CDR2 is YNNKEL (reference sequence). CDR3 bases: TGTGCCAGCAGACAGGGGGCCGGGGAGCTGTTTTTT. Protein product: CASRQGAGELFF.

The V and J genes are TRBV12-1 and TRBJ2-7; TRBD2, as called in the table, went unchecked against the DNA. TRBV12-1 is given as a pseudogene. The CDR3 is made up of 16 amino acids. The DNA for the CDR3 is TGTGCCAGCAGCCCACTAGCGGGAGAAAGCGCCTACGAGCAGTACTTC. Residues: CASSPLAGESAYEQYF.

The CDR3 nucleotides are TGCAGCGTTGAAGACCTAAGGGGTGGGGTAGATACGCAGTATTTT. Its protein product is CSVEDLRGGVDTQYF. The chain couples TRBV29-1 to TRBJ2-3; tentatively, D is TRBD1 (5 bases). CDR3 length: 15 amino acids. The V end was cut by 0 bases, the J end by 5 bases, with 15 bases between. CDR1 SQVTM and CDR2 ANQGSEA come from the germline V gene.

This clone was observed once. This chain's CDR3 is CASSPFYEQYF. The CDR3, as DNA: TGTGCCAGCAGTCCATTTTACGAGCAGTACTTC. V is TRBV6-6 and J is TRBJ2-7, with D uncertain. CDR3 length: 11 amino acids. V dropped 5 bases and J dropped 4 bases, with 6 bases sitting between them. Germline CDR1 reads MNHNY; CDR2 reads SVGAGI (reference sequence).

The chain is built from TRBV7-8 and TRBJ1-5; D perhaps matches TRBD1 (5 bases). Germline values: CDR1 SGHVS, CDR2 FQNEAQ. Trimming left V 1 base short and J 6 bases short, with 16 bases between. CDR3 length equals 16 residues. The CDR3 here is CASSLGPQGGAQPQHF. In nucleotides, the CDR3 is TGTGCCAGCAGCTTAGGGCCGCAGGGAGGGGCTCAGCCCCAGCATTTT.

This chain joins TRBV5-4 and TRBJ1-1, with unresolved D. Germline V lookup: CDR1 SGHNT, CDR2 YYREEE (reference sequence). The CDR3 runs 13 residues. V lost 4 bases and J 7 bases, leaving 14 bases between the germline ends. The CDR3 here is CASSVDHLSEAFF. For the CDR3, the DNA is TGTGCCAGCAGCGTGGATCACCTCAGTGAAGCTTTCTTT.

This chain links TRBV5-1 with TRBJ2-2; 7 positions match TRBD2. The CDR3 length is 16 residues. V shed 3 bases, J shed 1 base, and the junction held 6 bases outside the gene matches. The germline V gene encodes CDR1 SGHRS and CDR2 YFSETQ. CDR3 coding DNA: TGCGCCAGCAGCTCCTGGGAGGGATTGAACACCGGGGAGCTGTTTTTT. Protein: CASSSWEGLNTGELFF.

The rearrangement links TRBV11-3 to TRBJ1-5, with 7 bases fitting TRBD1. This CDR3 has 16 amino acids. The V and J ends lost 7 bases and 7 bases, in that order; junction bases with no gene match: 16. Germline V CDR1 and CDR2: SGHNT, YENEEA. The DNA of the CDR3 is TGTGCCAGCAACGACCCGACAACAGGGGAGAGACAGCCCCAGCATTTT. This codes for CASNDPTTGERQPQHF. Full variable domain (missing parts from reference TRBV11-3 and TRBJ1-5): EAGVVQSPRYKIIEKKQPVAFWCNPISGHNTLYWYLQNLGQGPELLIRYENEEAVDDSQLPKDRFSAERLKGVDSTLKIQPAELGDSAVYLCASNDPTTGERQPQHFGDGTRLSIL.

The rearrangement uses TRBV6-6 and TRBJ2-5; D perhaps matches TRBD1 (6 bases). Germline V gives CDR1 MNHNY, CDR2 SVGAGI (reference sequence). This CDR3 has 14 amino acids. V was trimmed by 3 bases and J by 2 bases, leaving 10 bases between them. The CDR3 coding sequence is TGTGCCAGCAGTTATTCGACAGGTCAAGAGACCCAGTACTTC. Protein product: CASSYSTGQETQYF.

The chain links TRBV9 to TRBJ2-5; maybe TRBD2 (6 bases). The V end lost 4 bases, the J end lost 5 bases, and 15 bases lay between the germline ends. Germline V gene lookup returns CDR1 SGDLS and CDR2 YYNGEE. This CDR3 contains 14 residues. The CDR3 spells CASSTRDLGETQYF. CDR3 DNA sequence: TGTGCCAGCAGCACTAGGGACTTGGGGGAGACCCAGTACTTC.

V is TRBV30 and J is TRBJ2-7; 15 bases match TRBD2. J was trimmed by 7 bases and V by 0 bases; bases with no gene match: 7. This CDR3 region has 16 residues. Looked up from germline, CDR1 is GTSNPN and CDR2 is SVGIG (reference sequence). CDR3 amino acids: CAWSVSGTSGRWEQYF. Here the CDR3 DNA reads TGTGCCTGGAGTGTCTCGGGGACTAGCGGGAGGTGGGAGCAGTACTTC.

This clone was seen a handful of times. The V call is TRBV10-3, the J call TRBJ1-2; no clear D gene. The CDR3 is made up of 12 amino acids. Deletions cut 0 bases from V and 7 bases from J, with 6 bases between. Germline CDR1 is ENHRY and CDR2 is SYGVKD. Here the CDR3 DNA reads TGTGCCATCAGTGAGTCGAGGGTTGGCTACACCTTC. It codes for CAISESRVGYTF.

Written as DNA, the CDR3 is TGCGCCAGCAGCCAAGATCCAGGGTTTAGGGGCTACACCTTC. This translates into CASSQDPGFRGYTF. The V gene is TRBV4-1, the J gene TRBJ1-2; maybe TRBD1 (5 bases). The germline gives CDR1 MGHRA, CDR2 YSYEKL. V lost 0 bases to trimming and J lost 8 bases, with 13 bases between them. This CDR3 is built from 14 residues.

The rearrangement links TRBV6-5 to TRBJ2-1; D is perhaps TRBD2 (6 bases). Germline V gives CDR1 MNHEY, CDR2 SVGAGI. The germline V and J ends were trimmed by 8 bases and 0 bases, with 11 bases remaining between them. The CDR3 spans 14 residues. The CDR3, as DNA: TGTGCCAGCTCGGTAGCGGTCTCCTACAATGAGCAGTTCTTC. Translated: CASSVAVSYNEQFF.

This clone was seen a few times. The chain has TRBV7-2 and TRBJ1-5; D ambiguous. CDR3 length: 14 amino acids. The germline V gene encodes CDR1 SGHTA and CDR2 FQGNSA. V was pared by 2 bases and J by 9 bases, with 14 bases between. Here the CDR3 DNA reads TGTGCCAGCAGCTTAACCGGAGGCGGGAGGCCCCAGCATTTT. Encoded protein: CASSLTGGGRPQHF.

This clone was seen just once. V gene TRBV6-5 combines with J gene TRBJ1-1; D is unclear. Per germline, CDR1 MNHEY and CDR2 SVGAGI. The CDR3 contains 13 residues. The ends were cut back, 5 bases at V and 1 base at J, with 8 bases in the middle. CDR3 nucleotides: TGTGCCAGCAGTCTCCGACAGAACACTGAAGCTTTCTTT. Its translation: CASSLRQNTEAFF.

The V gene is TRBV7-9, the J gene TRBJ2-3, with D possibly being TRBD1 (5 bases). Germline V gene sequence: CDR1 SEHNR, CDR2 FQNEAQ (reference sequence). Trimming stripped 8 bases from V and 3 bases from J, with 21 bases between. The CDR3 spans 16 residues. The CDR3 DNA sequence: TGTGCCAGCGGGGCTTTGGGCAGGTGGACAACAGATACGCAGTATTTT. Amino acid sequence: CASGALGRWTTDTQYF.